These T cell receptor beta chains were read from a single sample in a study of T cell repertoires in cytomegalovirus infection. TCRdb processed the reads anew with MiXCR; each CDR3 protein has one entry. The sample gives 95,000 to 120,000 distinct CDR3 sequences, over 30% of which show up once; around two fifths is in the top ten. Their cognate antigens are unknown. The sequencing used CD8+ T cells from cultured PBMCs, collected from culture after CMV antigen stimulation. These receptors all stem from a human donor in good health (CMV status not recorded). Some clones in this sample may be carry-over from other donors' samples. The CDR3 runs from the conserved cysteine through the conserved F or W. The order of the fields is V gene, J gene, D gene, CDR3 protein. The D gene is left open where the match is weak.

TRBV7-9	TRBJ2-5	NA	CASSPLGGDQETQYF
TRBV4-1	TRBJ1-1	NA	CASSQGSDDTEAFF
TRBV12-5	TRBJ2-1	NA	CASGFSYQKDSETYNEQFF
TRBV6-2/TRBV6-3	TRBJ1-1	NA	CASSYDPGAVDTEAFF
TRBV7-8	TRBJ2-1	TRBD2	CASSFHSPATGGPYNEQFF
TRBV7-2	TRBJ1-2	TRBD1	CASSLDPRTGGRNGYTF
TRBV19	TRBJ2-5	NA	CASTGRRYF
TRBV28	TRBJ1-2	TRBD1	CASSFRQGIGYTF
TRBV6-5	TRBJ2-7	TRBD2	CASSSGTSGGSYEQYF
TRBV11-1	TRBJ2-7	NA	CASTDQGGLVYEQYF
TRBV20-1	TRBJ1-5	NA	CSARGPAREELINQPQHF
TRBV29-1	TRBJ1-1	TRBD1	CSVVGWDRNTEAFF
TRBV12-3/TRBV12-4	TRBJ1-6	NA	CASSSMRDSPLHF
TRBV11-2	TRBJ2-7	NA	CASSSALTSDYEQYF
TRBV9	TRBJ2-5	NA	CASSVGQGEETQYF
TRBV6-1	TRBJ2-1	TRBD1	CASSQAPGQGADEQFF
TRBV7-9	TRBJ2-5	TRBD1	CASSGRGQSEGTQYF
TRBV7-9	TRBJ2-4	NA	CASSLVSLRGAKNIQYF
TRBV12-3/TRBV12-4	TRBJ1-5	NA	CASSFSHSYSNQPQHF
TRBV12-3/TRBV12-4	TRBJ1-4	NA	CASRTGVEPEKLFF
TRBV7-6	TRBJ2-6	NA	CASSLARYPGANVLTF
TRBV7-2	TRBJ2-7	TRBD2	CASSDPQRTSVTYEQYF
TRBV5-1	TRBJ2-1	NA	CASSLISVWGEQFF
TRBV5-5	TRBJ2-7	NA	CASSQAYEQYF
TRBV7-6	TRBJ2-3	TRBD1	CASSYGQGPTDTQYF
TRBV2	TRBJ2-1	NA	CAINRDNYNEQFF
TRBV7-8	TRBJ2-7	TRBD1	CASSGRGQGFQQYF
TRBV29-1	TRBJ1-2	NA	CSVEDREGANYGYTF
TRBV6-5	TRBJ1-1	NA	CASSYSRAGDTEAFF
TRBV12-3/TRBV12-4	TRBJ2-7	TRBD2	CASSFTSGGAYEQYF
TRBV12-3/TRBV12-4	TRBJ1-6	NA	CASSFVRLDLNSPLHF
TRBV7-9	TRBJ1-4	TRBD1	CASSPTGTALEKLFF
TRBV28	TRBJ1-1	TRBD1	CASRTGATGLGGTEAFF
TRBV11-2	TRBJ2-2	NA	CASSRGGWGRNTGELFF
TRBV20-1	TRBJ2-3	TRBD1	CSAGTGSTSTDTQYF
TRBV28	TRBJ2-3	TRBD1	CASFRTGVITDTQYF
TRBV12-3/TRBV12-4	TRBJ2-1	TRBD2	CASSLFGSGGRGNEQFF
TRBV19	TRBJ2-7	TRBD1	CASQSGTGAFMQYF
TRBV19	TRBJ1-2	TRBD1	CASTYRDRYYGYTF
TRBV7-9	TRBJ2-5	NA	CASSRGQKETQYF
TRBV12-5	TRBJ1-1	NA	CASGPSGNTEAFF
TRBV9	TRBJ2-7	TRBD1	CASSTGQGLSYEQYF
TRBV5-4	TRBJ2-2	NA	CASSPGTMNTGELFF
TRBV6-6	TRBJ1-3	NA	CASSYRHEEGNTIYF
TRBV6-1	TRBJ2-7	NA	CASSERGGDRRTYEQYF
TRBV6-5	TRBJ2-3	NA	CASSYSPEGVNTQYF